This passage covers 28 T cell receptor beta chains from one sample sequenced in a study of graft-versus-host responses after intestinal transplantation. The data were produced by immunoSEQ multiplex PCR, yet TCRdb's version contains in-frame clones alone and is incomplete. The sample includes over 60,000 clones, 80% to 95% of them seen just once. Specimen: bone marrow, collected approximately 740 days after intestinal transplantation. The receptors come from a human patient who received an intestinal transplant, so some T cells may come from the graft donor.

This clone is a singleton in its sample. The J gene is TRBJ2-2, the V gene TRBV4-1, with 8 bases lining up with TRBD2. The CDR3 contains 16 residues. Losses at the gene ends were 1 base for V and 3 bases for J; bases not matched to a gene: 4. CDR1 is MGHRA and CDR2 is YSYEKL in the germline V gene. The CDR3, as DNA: TGCGCCAGCAGCCAAGCTATTAGCGGGGACACCGGGGAGCTGTTTTTT. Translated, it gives CASSQAISGDTGELFF.

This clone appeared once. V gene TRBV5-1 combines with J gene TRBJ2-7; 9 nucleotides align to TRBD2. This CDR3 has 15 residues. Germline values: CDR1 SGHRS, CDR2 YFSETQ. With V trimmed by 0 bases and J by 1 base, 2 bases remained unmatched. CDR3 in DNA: TGCGCCAGCAGCTTGGGGACTAGCGATTCCTACGAGCAGTACTTC. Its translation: CASSLGTSDSYEQYF.

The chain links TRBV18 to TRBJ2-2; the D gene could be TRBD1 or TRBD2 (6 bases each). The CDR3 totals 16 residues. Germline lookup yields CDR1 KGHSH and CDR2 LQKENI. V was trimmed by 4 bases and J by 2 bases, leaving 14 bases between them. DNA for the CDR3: TGTGCCAGCTCACAACCAGGAGGGGGAAACACCGGGGAGCTGTTTTTT. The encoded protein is CASSQPGGGNTGELFF. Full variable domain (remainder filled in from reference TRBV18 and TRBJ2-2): NAGVMQNPRHLVRRRGQEARLRCSPMKGHSHVYWYRQLPEEGLKFMVYLQKENIIDESGMPKERFSAEFPKEGPSILRIQQVVRGDSAAYFCASSQPGGGNTGELFFGEGSRLTVL.

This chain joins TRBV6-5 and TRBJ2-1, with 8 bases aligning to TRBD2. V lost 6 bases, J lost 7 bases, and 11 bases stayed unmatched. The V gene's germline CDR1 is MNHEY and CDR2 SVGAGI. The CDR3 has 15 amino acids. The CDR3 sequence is CASSLTGLVGNEQFF. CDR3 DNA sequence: TGTGCCAGCAGCCTGACGGGACTAGTGGGGAATGAGCAGTTCTTC.

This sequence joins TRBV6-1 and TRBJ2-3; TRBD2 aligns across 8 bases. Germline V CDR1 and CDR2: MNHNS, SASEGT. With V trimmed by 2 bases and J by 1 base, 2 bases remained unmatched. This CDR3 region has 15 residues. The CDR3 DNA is TGTGCCAGCAGTGAATCAGCGGGAGGCACAGATACGCAGTATTTT. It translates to CASSESAGGTDTQYF.

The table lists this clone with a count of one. CDR3 nucleotides: TGCGCCAGCAGCCCGAGGGAAGTCTCCTACAATGAGCAGTTCTTC. As protein: CASSPREVSYNEQFF. The chain couples TRBV5-1 to TRBJ2-1; D possibly corresponds to TRBD2 (5 bases). The V gene's germline CDR1 is SGHRS and CDR2 YFSETQ. V was trimmed by 4 bases and J by 0 bases, leaving 11 bases between them. The CDR3 consists of 15 residues.

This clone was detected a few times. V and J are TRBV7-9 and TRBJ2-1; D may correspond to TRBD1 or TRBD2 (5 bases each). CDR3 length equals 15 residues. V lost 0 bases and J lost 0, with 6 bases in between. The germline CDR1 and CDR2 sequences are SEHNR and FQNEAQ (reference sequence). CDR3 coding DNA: TGTGCCAGCAGCTTAGCGGGGGTCTCCTACAATGAGCAGTTCTTC. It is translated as CASSLAGVSYNEQFF.

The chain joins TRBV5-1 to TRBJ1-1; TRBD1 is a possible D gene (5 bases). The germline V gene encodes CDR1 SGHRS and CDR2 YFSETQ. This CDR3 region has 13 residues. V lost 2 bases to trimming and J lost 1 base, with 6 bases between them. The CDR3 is CASSFTGNTEAFF. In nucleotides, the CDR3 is TGCGCCAGCAGCTTTACAGGGAACACTGAAGCTTTCTTT. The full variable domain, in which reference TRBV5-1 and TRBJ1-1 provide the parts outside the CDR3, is KAGVTQTPRYLIKTRGQQVTLSCSPISGHRSVSWYQQTPGQGLQFLFEYFSETQRNKGNFPGRFSGRQFSNSRSEMNVSTLELGDSALYLCASSFTGNTEAFFGQGTRLTVV.

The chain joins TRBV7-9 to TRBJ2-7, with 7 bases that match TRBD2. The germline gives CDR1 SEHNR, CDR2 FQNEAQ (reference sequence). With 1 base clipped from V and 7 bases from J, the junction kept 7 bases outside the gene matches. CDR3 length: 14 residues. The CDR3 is CASSLGAGEVEQYF. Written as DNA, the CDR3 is TGTGCCAGCAGCTTAGGGGCGGGAGAGGTTGAGCAGTACTTC.

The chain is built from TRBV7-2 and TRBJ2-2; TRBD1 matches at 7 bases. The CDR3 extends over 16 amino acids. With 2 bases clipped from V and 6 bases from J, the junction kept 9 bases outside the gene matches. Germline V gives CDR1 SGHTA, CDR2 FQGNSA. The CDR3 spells CASSLLPGQAAGELFF. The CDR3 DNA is TGTGCCAGCAGCTTACTACCCGGACAGGCAGCCGGGGAGCTGTTTTTT.

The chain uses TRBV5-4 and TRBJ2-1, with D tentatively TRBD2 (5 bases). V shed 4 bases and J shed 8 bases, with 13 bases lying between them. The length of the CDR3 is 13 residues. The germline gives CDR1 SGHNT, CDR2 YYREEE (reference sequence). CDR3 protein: CASSTDYDYEQFF. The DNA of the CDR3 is TGTGCCAGCAGCACCGACTACGACTATGAGCAGTTCTTC.

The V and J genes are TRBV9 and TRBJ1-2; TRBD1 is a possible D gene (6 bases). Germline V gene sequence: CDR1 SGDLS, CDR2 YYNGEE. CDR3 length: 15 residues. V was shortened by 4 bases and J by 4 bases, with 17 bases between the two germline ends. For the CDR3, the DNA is TGTGCCAGCAGCCTCGAGGGGGGGCCCCTCTATGGCTACACCTTC. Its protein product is CASSLEGGPLYGYTF.

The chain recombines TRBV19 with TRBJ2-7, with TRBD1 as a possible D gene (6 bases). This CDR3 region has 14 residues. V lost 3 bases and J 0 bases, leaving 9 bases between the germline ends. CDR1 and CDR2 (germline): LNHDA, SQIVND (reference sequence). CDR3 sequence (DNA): TGTGCCAGTAGTATTTGGGACAACTCCTACGAGCAGTACTTC. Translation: CASSIWDNSYEQYF.

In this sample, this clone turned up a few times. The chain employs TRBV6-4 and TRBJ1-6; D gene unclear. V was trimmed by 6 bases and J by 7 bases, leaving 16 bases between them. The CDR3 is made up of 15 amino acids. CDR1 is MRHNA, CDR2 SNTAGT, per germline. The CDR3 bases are TGTGCCAGCAGCCTTGAGGCTCTGAGGAATTCACCCCTCCACTTT. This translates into CASSLEALRNSPLHF.

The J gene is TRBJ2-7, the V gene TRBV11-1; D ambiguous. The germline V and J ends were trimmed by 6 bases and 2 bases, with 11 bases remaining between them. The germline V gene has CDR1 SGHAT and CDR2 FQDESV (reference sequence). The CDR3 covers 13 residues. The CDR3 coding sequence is TGTGCCAGCAGGGAGAGGCACACCTACGAGCAGTACTTC. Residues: CASRERHTYEQYF.

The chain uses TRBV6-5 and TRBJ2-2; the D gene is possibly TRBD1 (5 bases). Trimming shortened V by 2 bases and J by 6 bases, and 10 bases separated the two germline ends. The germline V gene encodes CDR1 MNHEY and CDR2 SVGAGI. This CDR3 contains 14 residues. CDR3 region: CASSYVGQPGELFF. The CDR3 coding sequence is TGTGCCAGCAGTTACGTAGGACAACCCGGGGAGCTGTTTTTT.

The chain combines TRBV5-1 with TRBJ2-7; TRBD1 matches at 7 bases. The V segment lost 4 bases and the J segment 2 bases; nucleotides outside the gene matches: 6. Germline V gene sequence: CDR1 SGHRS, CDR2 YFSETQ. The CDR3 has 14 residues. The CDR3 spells CASSVYRGAYEQYF. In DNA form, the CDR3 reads TGCGCCAGCAGCGTCTACAGGGGTGCCTACGAGCAGTACTTC.

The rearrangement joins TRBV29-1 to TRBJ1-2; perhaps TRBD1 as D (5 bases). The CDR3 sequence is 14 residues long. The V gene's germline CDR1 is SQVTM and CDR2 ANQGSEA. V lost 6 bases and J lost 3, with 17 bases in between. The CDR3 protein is CSVEPGPKYYGYTF. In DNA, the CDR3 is TGCAGCGTCGAACCGGGACCGAAATACTATGGCTACACCTTC.

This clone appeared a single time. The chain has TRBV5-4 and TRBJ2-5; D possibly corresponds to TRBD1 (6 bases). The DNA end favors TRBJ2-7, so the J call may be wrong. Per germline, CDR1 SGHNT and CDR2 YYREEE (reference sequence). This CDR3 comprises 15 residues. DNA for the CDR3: TGTGCCAGCAGCTTGGGCCAGGGGTCGCCTTACGAGCAGTACTTC. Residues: CASSLGQGSPYEQYF.

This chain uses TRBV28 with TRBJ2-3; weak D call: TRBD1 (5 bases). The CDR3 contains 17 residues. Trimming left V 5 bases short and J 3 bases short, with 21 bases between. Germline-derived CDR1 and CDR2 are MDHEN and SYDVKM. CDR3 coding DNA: TGTGCCAGCAGTCCAATCTCAGGGAACAAGGTGACAGATACGCAGTATTTT. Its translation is CASSPISGNKVTDTQYF.

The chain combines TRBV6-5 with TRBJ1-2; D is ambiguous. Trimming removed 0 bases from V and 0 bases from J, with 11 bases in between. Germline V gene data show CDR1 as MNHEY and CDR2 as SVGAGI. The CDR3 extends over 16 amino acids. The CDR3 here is CASSYSSLGTNYGYTF. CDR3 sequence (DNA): TGTGCCAGCAGTTACTCGAGTTTAGGCACTAACTATGGCTACACCTTC.

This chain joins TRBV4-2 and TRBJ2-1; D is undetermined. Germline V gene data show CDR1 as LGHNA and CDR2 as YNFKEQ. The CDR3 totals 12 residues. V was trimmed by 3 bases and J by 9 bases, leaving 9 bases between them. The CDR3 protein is CASSHWQAEQFF. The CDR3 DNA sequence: TGTGCCAGCAGCCATTGGCAGGCTGAGCAGTTCTTC.

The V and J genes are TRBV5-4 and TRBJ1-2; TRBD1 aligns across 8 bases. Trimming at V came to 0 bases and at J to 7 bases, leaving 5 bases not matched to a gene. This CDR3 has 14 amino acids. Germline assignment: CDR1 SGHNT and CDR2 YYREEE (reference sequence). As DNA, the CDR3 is TGTGCCAGCAGCTTGGTGTTCGGACAGGGTGGCTACACCTTC. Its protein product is CASSLVFGQGGYTF. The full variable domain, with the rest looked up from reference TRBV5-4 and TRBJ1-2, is ETGVTQSPTHLIKTRGQQVTLRCSSQSGHNTVSWYQQALGQGPQFIFQYYREEENGRGNFPPRFSGLQFPNYSSELNVNALELDDSALYLCASSLVFGQGGYTFGSGTRLTVV.

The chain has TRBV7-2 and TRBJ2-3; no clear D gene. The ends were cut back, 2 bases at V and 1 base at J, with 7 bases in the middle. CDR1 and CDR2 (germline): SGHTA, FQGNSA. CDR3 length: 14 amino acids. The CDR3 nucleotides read TGTGCCAGCAGCTTAAATGGTGGCACAGATACGCAGTATTTT. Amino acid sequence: CASSLNGGTDTQYF.

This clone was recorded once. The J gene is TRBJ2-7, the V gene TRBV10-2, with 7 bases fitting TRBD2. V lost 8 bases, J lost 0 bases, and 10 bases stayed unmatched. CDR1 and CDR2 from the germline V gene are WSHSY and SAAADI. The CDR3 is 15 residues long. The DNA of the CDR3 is TGCGCCAGCTCTTCGGCGGGAGAAGTCTCCTACGAGCAGTACTTC. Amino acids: CASSSAGEVSYEQYF.

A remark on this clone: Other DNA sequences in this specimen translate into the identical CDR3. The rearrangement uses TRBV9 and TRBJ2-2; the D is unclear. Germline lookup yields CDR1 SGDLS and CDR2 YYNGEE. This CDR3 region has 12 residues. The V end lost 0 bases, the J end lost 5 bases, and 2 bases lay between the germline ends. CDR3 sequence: CASSVGTGELFF. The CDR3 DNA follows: TGTGCCAGCAGCGTAGGAACCGGGGAGCTGTTTTTT.

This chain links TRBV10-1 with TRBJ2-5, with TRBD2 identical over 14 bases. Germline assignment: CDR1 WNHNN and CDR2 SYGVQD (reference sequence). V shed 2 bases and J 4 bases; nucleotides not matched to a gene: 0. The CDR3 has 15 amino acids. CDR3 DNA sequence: TGCGCCAGCAGTGAGGGACTAGCGGGAGGAGAGACCCAGTACTTC. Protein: CASSEGLAGGETQYF.

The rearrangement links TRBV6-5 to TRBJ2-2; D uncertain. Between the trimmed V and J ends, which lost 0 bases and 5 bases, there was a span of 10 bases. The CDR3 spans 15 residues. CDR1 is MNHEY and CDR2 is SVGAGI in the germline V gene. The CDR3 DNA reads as TGTGCCAGCAGTTACTCGTCCGGCAAAACCGGGGAGCTGTTTTTT. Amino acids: CASSYSSGKTGELFF.